This T cell receptor beta chain was found in a study of T-cell reconstitution after alpha-beta-depleted transplantation in children. About this clonotype: Its antigen is still unknown.

Per germline, CDR1 SGHKS and CDR2 YYEKEE (reference sequence). The CDR3 loop spans 17 amino acids. Trimming at V came to 4 bases and at J to 0 bases, leaving 8 bases not matched to a gene. It was with unique molecular identifiers that the TCRbeta library was prepared. MiXCR, run by TCRdb on the PCR reads, gives a single entry per CDR3 protein. The sample shows some 260,000 distinct CDR3 sequences, more than 20% of them seen only once. Study-level findings and limits: Hyperexpanded clones declined; after one year, newly produced T cells mostly supplied diversity.

The chain combines TRBV5-5 with TRBJ1-4; 8 nucleotides align to TRBD1. Source: PBMCs, mostly from graft donor cells, taken 360 days after TCRalphabeta/CD19-depleted stem cell transplant. The sequence was collected from a female patient aged 2-15 years who had a stem cell transplant for congenital amegakaryocytic thrombocytopenia, so the T cells may come from the graft donor. CDR3 protein: CASSPNPGQATNEKLFF. The CDR3 coding sequence is TGTGCCAGCAGCCCTAACCCGGGACAGGCAACTAATGAAAAACTGTTTTTT.